The 25 T cell receptor beta chains below were found in one sample sequenced in a study of radiotherapy plus CTLA-4 blockade in lung cancer. Assay used: immunoSEQ multiplex PCR; TCRdb lists only in-frame clones, some missing. Of more than 30,000 clones listed, roughly 70% were seen once; the top ten hold 3.5% to 4.5%. Specimen: peripheral blood, collected from a patient treated with radiotherapy plus ipilimumab. Source of these receptors: a human donor with non-small cell lung cancer who had stable disease on radiotherapy plus ipilimumab.

This chain connects TRBV6-6 to TRBJ2-1; 8 nucleotides align to TRBD1. The CDR3 length is 15 residues. CDR1 is MNHNY and CDR2 is SVGAGI in the germline V gene (reference sequence). The junction had 5 bases not matched to a gene; V was cut back by 4 bases and J by 3 bases. CDR3 sequence: CASSSGQERYNEQFF. As DNA, the CDR3 is TGTGCCAGCAGTTCGGGACAGGAACGCTACAATGAGCAGTTCTTC.

The chain employs TRBV4-3 and TRBJ2-3, with D perhaps TRBD1 (6 bases). Trimming cost V 4 bases and J 4 bases, with 15 bases left between them. The CDR3 runs to 15 residues. The V gene's germline CDR1 is LGHNA and CDR2 YSLEER. The CDR3 coding sequence is TGCGCCAGCAGCCGGAACAGGGTGGGTGCAGATACGCAGTATTTT. Its protein is CASSRNRVGADTQYF.

V is TRBV2 and J is TRBJ1-4; D gene ambiguous. The V gene's germline CDR1 is SNHLY and CDR2 FYNNEI. The CDR3 covers 12 residues. V shed 6 bases and J shed 1 base, with 3 bases lying between them. This CDR3 is CASRQTNEKLFF. In nucleotides, the CDR3 is TGTGCCAGCAGGCAAACTAATGAAAAACTGTTTTTT.

V gene TRBV7-9 combines with J gene TRBJ1-1; D is ambiguous. Germline values: CDR1 SEHNR, CDR2 FQNEAQ (reference sequence). The CDR3 sequence is 17 residues long. Trimming shortened V by 4 bases and J by 1 base, and 19 bases separated the two germline ends. The CDR3 DNA is TGTGCCAGCAGCTCAGGAGTTGGTCTAGTGGGGAACACTGAAGCTTTCTTT. Protein: CASSSGVGLVGNTEAFF.

V gene TRBV11-3 combines with J gene TRBJ2-5, with TRBD2 identical over 15 bases. This CDR3 is 14 amino acids long. Germline V lookup: CDR1 SGHNT, CDR2 YENEEA. Unmatched junction bases numbered 1, after V lost 4 bases and J lost 7 bases. CDR3 loop: CASSSGLAGGTQYF. The CDR3 DNA reads TGTGCCAGCAGCTCGGGACTAGCGGGAGGGACCCAGTACTTC.

This chain connects TRBV11-2 to TRBJ1-1; D remains ambiguous. The length of the CDR3 is 14 residues. Germline CDR1 SGHAT, CDR2 FQNNGV. Trimming left V 5 bases short and J 6 bases short, with 16 bases between. In nucleotides, the CDR3 is TGTGCCAGCAGCCCTCAAATTTTTGTGTCTGAAGCTTTCTTT. Translating gives CASSPQIFVSEAFF.

The V and J genes are TRBV6-5 and TRBJ2-1, with D possibly being TRBD2 (6 bases). The CDR3 runs 12 residues. CDR1 MNHEY and CDR2 SVGAGI come from the germline V gene. Trimming removed 6 bases at V and 12 bases at J, with 15 bases between. CDR3 in amino acids: CASRGDWGRQFF. CDR3 nucleotides: TGTGCCAGCAGGGGGGACTGGGGGAGGCAGTTCTTC.

This clone was recorded only once. This chain uses TRBV18 with TRBJ2-1; D ambiguous. In germline, CDR1 is KGHSH, CDR2 LQKENI. Deletions cut 4 bases from V and 8 bases from J, with 15 bases between. The CDR3 contains 14 residues. CDR3 residues: CASSHLDPEDEQFF. The CDR3 DNA reads TGTGCCAGCTCACACCTGGACCCGGAAGATGAGCAGTTCTTC.

The chain uses TRBV7-2 and TRBJ2-7; tentative D call: TRBD2 (6 bases). This CDR3 is 14 amino acids long. Germline V gene sequence: CDR1 SGHTA, CDR2 FQGNSA. V lost 2 bases, J lost 5 bases, and 13 bases lay in between. The CDR3 nucleotides read TGTGCCAGCAGCTTATTGGCGGGGTATCACGAGCAGTACTTC. This gives the protein CASSLLAGYHEQYF.

The chain combines TRBV7-6 with TRBJ2-2; D is perhaps TRBD2 (5 bases). V was clipped by 1 base and J by 5 bases, with 8 bases between them. The CDR3 has 14 residues. CDR1 and CDR2 (germline): SGHVS, FNYEAQ. CDR3 coding DNA: TGTGCCAGCAGCTTAGGAGGGTCGACCGGGGAGCTGTTTTTT. Protein product: CASSLGGSTGELFF.

Here the CDR3 DNA reads TGTGCCAGTGGGTCGCAGAGAAACACTGAAGCTTTCTTT. Translation: CASGSQRNTEAFF. The chain uses TRBV19 and TRBJ1-1; D ambiguous. CDR3 length: 13 residues. Germline V gene sequence: CDR1 LNHDA, CDR2 SQIVND (reference sequence). Trimming removed 8 bases at V and 2 bases at J, with 12 bases between.

Only a few counts were recorded for this clone. The gene calls are TRBV7-3 and TRBJ2-2; D might be TRBD1 (7 bases). V lost 1 base to trimming and J lost 4 bases, with 16 bases between them. The CDR3 totals 17 residues. Germline assignment: CDR1 SGHTA and CDR2 FQGTGA. Written as DNA, the CDR3 is TGTGCCAGCAGCTTAAAGGGCGGAGGGGGCGGCACCGGGGAGCTGTTTTTT. It codes for CASSLKGGGGGTGELFF.

The V call is TRBV7-8, the J call TRBJ2-3, with 7 bases fitting TRBD1. CDR1 is SGHVS and CDR2 is FQNEAQ in the germline V gene. Germline trimming cut 5 bases from V and 2 bases from J; bases unmatched to any gene: 10. This CDR3 is built from 16 residues. As DNA, the CDR3 is TGTGCCAGCAGCCAAGACCGGGACAGCATCACAGATACGCAGTATTTT. Amino acids: CASSQDRDSITDTQYF.

The chain couples TRBV5-1 to TRBJ2-7, with 14 bases aligning to TRBD2. The J segment lost 6 bases and the V segment lost 2 bases, leaving 10 bases of the junction unmatched. Germline V gives CDR1 SGHRS, CDR2 YFSETQ. The length of the CDR3 is 17 residues. The CDR3 region has the DNA TGCGCCAGCAGCTTCTCCTCGACTAGCGGGAGGGCGATCGAGCAGTACTTC. Translating it yields CASSFSSTSGRAIEQYF.

This chain uses TRBV9 with TRBJ1-5, with D uncertain. The V end lost 0 bases, the J end lost 4 bases, and 8 bases lay between the germline ends. Germline loops: CDR1 SGDLS, CDR2 YYNGEE. CDR3 length: 14 residues. CDR3 residues: CASSVGGPNQPQHF. In DNA, the CDR3 is TGTGCCAGCAGCGTAGGAGGTCCTAATCAGCCCCAGCATTTT.

The genes are TRBV27 and TRBJ2-4, with 7 bases that match TRBD1. Germline values: CDR1 MNHEY, CDR2 SMNVEV (reference sequence). The trim removed 8 bases at V and 0 bases at J, leaving 13 bases unmatched. The CDR3 consists of 17 residues. The CDR3 DNA sequence: TGTGCCAGCCGAAAGACCGGGACAGACCTAGCCAAAAACATTCAGTACTTC. This gives the protein CASRKTGTDLAKNIQYF.

The CDR3 spells CASSQDRSGRDNEQFF. CDR3 bases: TGCGCCAGCAGCCAAGATAGGAGCGGGAGGGATAATGAGCAGTTCTTC. J is TRBJ2-1 and V is TRBV4-1, with 10 nucleotides matching TRBD2. With V trimmed by 0 bases and J by 7 bases, 6 bases remained unmatched. The CDR3 is 16 residues long. Germline-derived CDR1 and CDR2 are MGHRA and YSYEKL.

The chain links TRBV11-2 to TRBJ2-3; the match to TRBD1 covers 7 bases. The CDR3 covers 17 residues. CDR1 SGHAT and CDR2 FQNNGV come from the germline V gene. Trimming removed 6 bases from V and 2 bases from J; junction bases left unmatched: 14. This CDR3 is CASRRVQGKTYTDTQYF. The CDR3 DNA reads TGTGCCAGCAGGAGGGTACAGGGGAAAACTTACACAGATACGCAGTATTTT.

The chain employs TRBV7-2 and TRBJ2-5; the D is unclear. The CDR3 has 14 amino acids. Deletions cut 2 bases from V and 2 bases from J, with 9 bases between. Germline V lookup: CDR1 SGHTA, CDR2 FQGNSA. The CDR3 DNA is TGTGCCAGCAGCTTAACTACACTACAAGAGACCCAGTACTTC. As protein: CASSLTTLQETQYF.

The chain links TRBV7-2 to TRBJ2-1, with a tentative D call TRBD2 (5 bases). The CDR3 totals 13 residues. V lost 4 bases, J lost 6 bases, and 10 bases lay in between. Germline V lookup: CDR1 SGHTA, CDR2 FQGNSA. The CDR3 coding sequence is TGTGCCAGCAGCTCAACTAGATCCAATGAGCAGTTCTTC. Amino acid sequence: CASSSTRSNEQFF.

The gene calls are TRBV4-1 and TRBJ1-2; tentative D call: TRBD1 (5 bases). The V end lost 4 bases, the J end lost 6 bases, and 15 bases lay between the germline ends. The CDR3 covers 14 residues. Germline V CDR1 and CDR2: MGHRA, YSYEKL. CDR3 in amino acids: CASSRPGGGDGYTF. The CDR3 DNA sequence: TGCGCCAGCAGCCGCCCTGGTGGGGGTGATGGCTACACCTTC.

The rearrangement uses TRBV19 and TRBJ2-7; 8 positions agree with TRBD2. V dropped 1 base and J dropped 2; count of bases not matched to a gene: 7. This CDR3 has 16 residues. The germline CDR1 and CDR2 sequences are LNHDA and SQIVND (reference sequence). The CDR3 nucleotides read TGTGCCAGTAGTATAGTTGCGGGGGGCCCCACCTACGAGCAGTACTTC. Translation: CASSIVAGGPTYEQYF.

Only a few counts were recorded for this clone. The CDR3 is CSIGQGEYTEAFF. CDR3 DNA: TGCAGCATAGGACAGGGGGAGTACACTGAAGCTTTCTTT. This chain links TRBV29-1 with TRBJ1-1, with 10 bases that match TRBD1. V lost 8 bases, J lost 3 bases, and 6 bases stayed unmatched. The germline V gene encodes CDR1 SQVTM and CDR2 ANQGSEA. The CDR3 consists of 13 residues. Using reference TRBV29-1 and TRBJ1-1 for the parts outside the CDR3, the full variable domain is SAVISQKPSRDICQRGTSLTIQCQVDSQVTMMFWYRQQPGQSLTLIATANQGSEATYESGFVIDKFPISRPNLTFSTLTVSNMSPEDSSIYLCSIGQGEYTEAFFGQGTRLTVV.

The rearrangement uses TRBV19 and TRBJ2-5; 7 bases map to TRBD2. The CDR3 covers 16 residues. The ends lost 5 bases at V and 4 bases at J; junction bases unmatched: 13. Germline assignment: CDR1 LNHDA and CDR2 SQIVND (reference sequence). CDR3: CASSGVGTKVRETQYF. CDR3 sequence (DNA): TGTGCCAGTAGTGGGGTGGGGACTAAAGTTCGAGAGACCCAGTACTTC.

The CDR3 coding sequence is TGTGCCAGCAGCCTCAGACAGGGGGCAATCTATGGCTACACCTTC. Amino acids: CASSLRQGAIYGYTF. The V gene is TRBV7-2, the J gene TRBJ1-2; TRBD1 matches at 10 bases. The germline gives CDR1 SGHTA, CDR2 FQGNSA. V was pared by 5 bases and J by 4 bases, with 7 bases of the junction left unmatched. The CDR3 extends over 15 amino acids.